This TCR beta chain stems from a study of blood T cell repertoires in COVID-19 (TCRdb year 2020). In terms of the full investigation: Samples from collaborators originated in the United States, Italy and Spain and spanned both the acute and convalescent phases of COVID-19. The material from the prospective study consisted of cDNA or gDNA derived from T cells, B-cell-depleted T cells, or PBMCs. Subjects who had been exposed to COVID-19, were actively infected with it, or had recovered from it provided the deeply sampled blood TCRbeta repertoires that made up the dataset. The repertoires were released in a freely available public database intended as a resource for research on the immune response to SARS-CoV-2. Samples came from the ongoing ImmuneRACE study (first 160 participants) plus 1,254 subjects from 6 global collaborators. A de-identified subject ID, COVID-19 status, age in years and sex were almost always included in the sample metadata. Where HLA class I and class II types were available, the types were taken from metadata supplied by the sample provider, not from assay-based typing. General findings and caveats noted by the study authors: Clinical and demographic metadata were provided uncurated, with the amount varying by source and participant.

Whole blood was collected in K2EDTA tubes by collaborating institutions according to the institutions' own protocols. For TCRbeta analysis, collaborator samples were shipped as frozen whole blood, as isolated PBMCs, or as DNA extracted from either sample type. V is cut by 5 bases and J by 14 bases, and the space between the germline ends is 21 bases. From its cysteine to its phenylalanine, the CDR3 spans 13 amino acids. Only the CDR3 DNA stays, 39 bases, in frame from base 1. Looking up the germline V gene (reference sequence) yields CDR1 LNHDA and CDR2 SQIVND. The immunoSEQ Assay, a bias-controlled multiplex PCR, was used to amplify TCRbeta CDR3 regions from genomic DNA. Turning to the authors' computational methods: The number of nucleated cells in each sample was estimated by amplification of reference gene primers within the assay. To quantify the absolute abundance of each unique TCRbeta CDR3 rearrangement, sequence reads were collapsed and filtered. For each sample, productive Simpson clonality was calculated as the square root of Simpson's diversity index over productive rearrangements. TCRdb mirrors the immuneACCESS table, restricted to in-frame sequences. Some clones are absent from its copies; in checked studies, under half trace to an unresolved V gene, and the reason for the others is unknown. That table gives V, J and clone size, and the DNA gave D and trimming. The sample table lists approximately 200,000 clones, roughly 79% of them with a count of one. Jointly, the top ten make up 6.9% of the sample.

A word on this clone: It has no known antigen specificity. One base away there is no much larger clone; base qualities are not given.

Input material: peripheral blood. The rearrangement combines TRBV19 with TRBJ1-1; the D segment could be TRBD1, given 5 matching bases. This clonotype was sampled from a human donor with acute or convalescent COVID-19. The donor label of this sample is uncertain. The CDR3 reads as follows: CASSPASGAVPFF. The nucleotides are TGTGCCAGTAGTCCCGCATCTGGGGCCGTCCCCTTCTTT.